This is a list of T cell receptor beta chains from one sample in a study of cytomegalovirus exposure and HLA in healthy donors. Produced via immunoSEQ multiplex PCR; TCRdb's table is partial and in-frame only. The sample gives 100,000 to 150,000 clones, around 81% of which show up once; approximately 1.7% is in the top ten. The sample taken for sequencing was PBMCs. The receptors were sampled from a woman aged 45-65 years in good health and CMV-seronegative. Both conserved end residues are part of each CDR3. D genes are given only for firm matches. Expanded clones get a size class; other rows say once, few or many, or leave the size out.

TRBV5-6	.	TRBD1	TRBJ1-5	TGTGCCAGCAGCCAAATGGACAGGGGGCTTTACCAGCCCCAGCATTTT	CASSQMDRGLYQPQHF
TRBV5-4	.	TRBD1	TRBJ2-5	TGTGCCAGCGGGACAGGGGGCGTGCCCCAAGAGACCCAGTACTTC	CASGTGGVPQETQYF
TRBV5-4	.	TRBD2	TRBJ2-1	TGTGCCAGCAGCTTGGGGTCGGGAGGGAGCTCCTACAATGAGCAGTTCTTC	CASSLGSGGSSYNEQFF
TRBV18	few	TRBD2	TRBJ2-5	TGTGCCAGCTCACCAGGGAGGGGCGAGACCCAGTACTTC	CASSPGRGETQYF
TRBV9	few	.	TRBJ2-3	TGTGCCAGCAGCGTAGTCGGTGCCGGTAGCGGGACAGTTAGAGATACGCAGTATTTT	CASSVVGAGSGTVRDTQYF
TRBV15	.	.	TRBJ2-1	TGTGCCACCAGCAGAGATTACGGGGGAGGGGGTAACCATGAGCAGTTCTTC	CATSRDYGGGGNHEQFF
TRBV2	.	TRBD1	TRBJ2-5	TGTGCCAGCAGTTTCAGGGGGCAAGAGACCCAGTACTTC	CASSFRGQETQYF
TRBV7-9	.	.	TRBJ2-2	TGTGCCAGCAGCTTTCGTGCAGGCGGGGAGCTGTTTTTT	CASSFRAGGELFF
TRBV4-2	.	TRBD1	TRBJ2-7	TGTGCCAGCAGCCAAGGCCCCCCACCAGGGGGCTTGTCGATAGTCTACGAGCAGTACTTC	CASSQGPPPGGLSIVYEQYF
TRBV5-1	.	TRBD1	TRBJ2-7	TGCGCCAGCAGCTCCCGGGACAGTTCCTACGAGCAGTACTTC	CASSSRDSSYEQYF
TRBV4-3	few	TRBD1	TRBJ2-3	TGCGCCAGCAGCCAAGAGGGACAGGACACAGATACGCAGTATTTT	CASSQEGQDTDTQYF
TRBV7-9	.	TRBD2	TRBJ2-5	TGTGCCAGCAGTAAAGCCGGGCTAGCGGGTGGGCGGGAGACCCAGTACTTC	CASSKAGLAGGRETQYF
TRBV9	.	TRBD1	TRBJ1-1	TGTGCCAGCAGCGTCCGGGACAGTCTTGTCACTGAAGCTTTCTTT	CASSVRDSLVTEAFF
TRBV28	few	TRBD2	TRBJ2-3	TGTGCCAGCAGCCCGGGGGGGCCCCGCACAGATACGCAGTATTTT	CASSPGGPRTDTQYF
TRBV29-1	.	TRBD2	TRBJ2-1	TGCAGCGTTGAAGCACTAGCGTCCAATGAGCAGTTCTTC	CSVEALASNEQFF
TRBV7-6	once	.	TRBJ2-4	TGTGCCAGCAGCCAACCTCCCGGGGGTTCAAACAAAAACATTCAGTACTTC	CASSQPPGGSNKNIQYF
TRBV9	.	.	TRBJ1-4	TGTGCCAGCAGCGTAGCTGAGGGGGGGTCTAATGAAAAACTGTTTTTT	CASSVAEGGSNEKLFF
TRBV27	.	.	TRBJ2-5	TGTGCCAGCAGTTTCCGAGAGACCCAGTACTTC	CASSFRETQYF
TRBV4-3	.	TRBD1	TRBJ2-2	TGCGCCAGCAGTTTGAACAGGGGTATCACCGGGGAGCTGTTTTTT	CASSLNRGITGELFF
TRBV6-5	.	.	TRBJ1-1	TGTGCCAGCAGTAGACAGAGTGAGACTTTCTTT	CASSRQSETFF
TRBV2	.	.	TRBJ2-1	TGTGCCAGCAGTGTTTCTAGTGCTGAGCAGTTCTTC	CASSVSSAEQFF
TRBV6-6	.	TRBD2	TRBJ2-2	TGTGCCAGCACTCAGGGGACTAGCGGGAGGTTCGGGGAGCTGTTTTTT	CASTQGTSGRFGELFF
TRBV25-1	.	TRBD2	TRBJ2-7	TGTGCCAGCAGTGAGTCTGGCGGGAGTTACGAGCAGTACTTC	CASSESGGSYEQYF
TRBV28	.	TRBD1	TRBJ1-1	TGTGCCAGCAGCAGAACAGGGGTCCCCACTGAAGCTTTCTTT	CASSRTGVPTEAFF
TRBV4-3	.	.	TRBJ2-1	TGCGCCAGCAGCCAAGATGGGGCGCGGCAGTTCTTC	CASSQDGARQFF
TRBV11-3	.	.	TRBJ2-5	TGTGCCAGCAGCCTGGGAGTTGAAGAGACCCAGTACTTC	CASSLGVEETQYF
TRBV7-9	.	TRBD1	TRBJ1-1	TGTGCCAGCAGCTCAGACAGGGGAGCGGGTGTGCGTGAAGCTTTCTTT	CASSSDRGAGVREAFF
TRBV28	.	TRBD1	TRBJ1-1	TGTGCCAGCAGTGATGACAGGGACATGAACACTGAAGCTTTCTTT	CASSDDRDMNTEAFF
TRBV5-6	.	.	TRBJ2-3	TGTGCCAGCAGCCACCTGGGCCCCGGGGGCACAGATACGCAGTATTTT	CASSHLGPGGTDTQYF
TRBV19	.	TRBD1	TRBJ2-5	TGTGCCAGTAGCCCCCGGACAGGGGGCGCAGAGACCCAGTACTTC	CASSPRTGGAETQYF
TRBV7-8	.	.	TRBJ2-7	TGTGCCAGCAGCTTGGTGACAGGCTACGAGCAGTACTTC	CASSLVTGYEQYF
TRBV6-5	.	TRBD1	TRBJ1-4	TGTGCCAGCAGTTACTCCCCAGGGACAGCCTATGAAAAACTGTTTTTT	CASSYSPGTAYEKLFF
TRBV11-3	few	.	TRBJ2-4	TGTGCCAGCAGCGCGCGCAGGGAATCACGGTACTTC	CASSARRESRYF
TRBV12-5	few	.	TRBJ1-1	TGTGCTAGTGGTTTGGTACTTTTGAACACTGAAGCTTTCTTT	CASGLVLLNTEAFF
TRBV27	few	.	TRBJ1-1	TGTGCCAGCAGCCCGGGAGCAAACACTGAAGCTTTCTTT	CASSPGANTEAFF
TRBV11-2	.	TRBD2	TRBJ2-5	TGTGCCAGCAGCTTTGCACCAGCGGGAGAAGAGACCCAGTACTTC	CASSFAPAGEETQYF
TRBV6-5	.	.	TRBJ2-7	TGTGCCAGCAGTCCGCAGTACGAGCAGTACTTC	CASSPQYEQYF
TRBV25-1	.	.	TRBJ1-6	TGTGCCAGCAGTGCACTGAACAGGGATAGTTCAAATTCACCCCTCCACTTT	CASSALNRDSSNSPLHF
TRBV6-1	.	.	TRBJ2-4	TGTGCCAGCAGTGAAAGAGGGCTACTAGCCAAAAACATTCAGTACTTC	CASSERGLLAKNIQYF
TRBV5-1	few	.	TRBJ2-3	TGCGCCAGCAGCTTGGTCACTACAGATACGCAGTATTTT	CASSLVTTDTQYF
TRBV30	few	.	TRBJ2-2	TGTGCCTGGAGTGTACTGGTAGCCGCACCCGGGGAGCTGTTTTTT	CAWSVLVAAPGELFF
TRBV5-1	.	TRBD1	TRBJ2-5	TGCGCCAGCAGCTCGTCGGGACAGGGGTTAGGGGCTGGGAAGACCCAGTACTTC	CASSSSGQGLGAGKTQYF
TRBV5-1	once	TRBD2	TRBJ2-3	TGCGCCAGCAGCTTGGGGGGACTAGCGGGAGTCTCAGATACGCAGTATTTT	CASSLGGLAGVSDTQYF
TRBV15	once	TRBD2	TRBJ2-3	TGTGCCACCAGCAGAGATAGGATTAGCGGGAAAGCAAGATATCCGGCAGATACGCAGTATTTT	CATSRDRISGKARYPADTQYF
TRBV19	.	TRBD2	TRBJ2-1	TGTGCCAGTGGGCTAGCGGGAGTCAATGAGCAGTTCTTC	CASGLAGVNEQFF
TRBV7-2	.	.	TRBJ1-5	TGTGCCAGCAGCCGCGACAGCGTCAATCAGCCCCAGCATTTT	CASSRDSVNQPQHF
TRBV18	once	.	TRBJ2-6	TGTGCCAGCTCACCCTGGACAGCGGGGGCCAACGTCCTGACTTTC	CASSPWTAGANVLTF
TRBV5-1	.	TRBD1	TRBJ1-4	TGCGCCAGCAGCTTTGGTACAGGGGGCGCGGCGACTAATGAAAAACTGTTTTTT	CASSFGTGGAATNEKLFF
TRBV4-3	.	TRBD2	TRBJ2-7	TGCGCCAGCAGCCAAGTGGCGCTAGCGGGAGACGAGCAGTACTTC	CASSQVALAGDEQYF
TRBV10-3	.	.	TRBJ2-1	TGTGCCATCAGCCCGGGAGACAGGGAATATGAGCAGTTCTTC	CAISPGDREYEQFF
TRBV7-3	.	TRBD2	TRBJ2-3	TGTGCCAGCAGCTTAAGAGTCTCTAGCGGAAGTATGCTTCCAGATACGCAGTATTTT	CASSLRVSSGSMLPDTQYF
TRBV29-1	.	TRBD1	TRBJ2-7	TGCAGCGTTGTAAGCAGGGGGAAATCCTACGAGCAGTACTTC	CSVVSRGKSYEQYF
TRBV18	.	.	TRBJ2-1	TGTGCCAGCTCACCAGATCCAGGGGCGAATGAGCAGTTCTTC	CASSPDPGANEQFF